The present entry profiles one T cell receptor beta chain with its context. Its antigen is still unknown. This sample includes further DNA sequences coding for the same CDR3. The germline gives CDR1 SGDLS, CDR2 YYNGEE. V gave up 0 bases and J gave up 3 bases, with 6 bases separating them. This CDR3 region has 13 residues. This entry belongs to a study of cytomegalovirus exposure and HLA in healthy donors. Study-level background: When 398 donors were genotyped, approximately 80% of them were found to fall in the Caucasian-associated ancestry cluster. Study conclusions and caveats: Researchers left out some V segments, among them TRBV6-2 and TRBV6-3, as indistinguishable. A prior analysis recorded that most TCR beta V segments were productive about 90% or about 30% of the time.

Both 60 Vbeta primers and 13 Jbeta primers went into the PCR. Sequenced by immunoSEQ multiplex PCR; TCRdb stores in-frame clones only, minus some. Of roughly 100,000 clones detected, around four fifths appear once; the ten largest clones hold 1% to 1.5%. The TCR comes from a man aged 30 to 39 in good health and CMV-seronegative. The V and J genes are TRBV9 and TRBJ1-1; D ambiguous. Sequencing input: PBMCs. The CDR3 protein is CASSVDGDTEAFF. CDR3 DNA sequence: TGTGCCAGCAGCGTAGATGGAGACACTGAAGCTTTCTTT.